The 28 T cell receptor beta chains given below trace back to one sample, sequenced in a study of Tregs in tolerant kidney transplant recipients. Sequencing used immunoSEQ multiplex PCR; TCRdb keeps in-frame clones, though not all of them. The table lists about 81,000 clones, roughly nine tenths of them singletons. Mixed chimerism was transient after nonmyeloablative marrow transplants from related graft donors. Sequences were derived from CD4+ T cells from blood (PBMCs), sampled 24 months after the transplant. Receptors originate from a human patient who received a combined kidney and bone marrow transplant. Some T cells may be graft donor cells.

The chain joins TRBV7-9 to TRBJ2-7; a possible D gene is TRBD2 (6 bases). The germline CDR1 and CDR2 sequences are SEHNR and FQNEAQ (reference sequence). V lost 6 bases, J lost 7 bases, and 13 bases lay in between. The CDR3 sequence is 12 residues long. Here the CDR3 reads CASRRAEGEQYF. The DNA for the CDR3 is TGTGCCAGCAGACGGGCGGAGGGGGAGCAGTACTTC.

The genes are TRBV28 and TRBJ1-1; maybe TRBD1 (5 bases). CDR1 and CDR2 (germline): MDHEN, SYDVKM. The CDR3 covers 12 residues. Trimming took 6 bases from V and 1 from J, leaving 6 bases between them. CDR3: CASRTANTEAFF. The CDR3 region has the DNA TGTGCCAGCAGGACAGCGAACACTGAAGCTTTCTTT.

This chain uses TRBV6-5 with TRBJ1-3, with a tentative D call TRBD1 (5 bases). V was cut by 2 bases and J by 2 bases, with 10 bases left in between. CDR3 size: 15 residues. Germline CDR1 MNHEY, CDR2 SVGAGI. DNA of the CDR3: TGTGCCAGCAGTTACGGGAGGGGAACTGGAAACACCATATATTTT. This encodes CASSYGRGTGNTIYF.

The chain employs TRBV7-3 and TRBJ2-5; 10 bases agree with TRBD2. Germline loops: CDR1 SGHTA, CDR2 FQGTGA. The CDR3 sequence is 16 residues long. V lost 5 bases and J lost 5; bases outside the gene matches: 11. The CDR3 bases are TGTGCCAGCAGCCCGAGGAGCGGGGGGGCTTGGGAGACCCAGTACTTC. This sequence encodes CASSPRSGGAWETQYF. Complete variable domain (other parts from reference TRBV7-3 and TRBJ2-5): GAGVSQTPSNKVTEKGKYVELRCDPISGHTALYWYRQSLGQGPEFLIYFQGTGAADDSGLPNDRFFAVRPEGSVSTLKIQRTERGDSAVYLCASSPRSGGAWETQYFGPGTRLLVL.

The CDR3 DNA reads as TGTGCCAGCCAGGGCGGGGGGGCCGACCTCCCCTACGAGCAGTACTTC. This gives the protein CASQGGGADLPYEQYF. V gene TRBV25-1 combines with J gene TRBJ2-5; 9 bases match TRBD2. The tail of the sequence fits TRBJ2-7 better, so the J call may be wrong. The CDR3 runs to 16 residues. Germline V gene data show CDR1 as MGHDK and CDR2 as SYGVNS.

V and J are TRBV5-1 and TRBJ1-1, with 11 bases lining up with TRBD1. Per germline, CDR1 SGHRS and CDR2 YFSETQ. The CDR3 has 14 residues. With V trimmed by 4 bases and J by 3 bases, 2 bases remained unmatched. The DNA for the CDR3 is TGCGCCAGCAGCACGGGACAGGGGGACACTGAAGCTTTCTTT. Its protein product is CASSTGQGDTEAFF. The whole variable domain, filled in from reference TRBV5-1 and TRBJ1-1, reads KAGVTQTPRYLIKTRGQQVTLSCSPISGHRSVSWYQQTPGQGLQFLFEYFSETQRNKGNFPGRFSGRQFSNSRSEMNVSTLELGDSALYLCASSTGQGDTEAFFGQGTRLTVV.

V gene TRBV5-1 combines with J gene TRBJ1-6, with D possibly TRBD1 on 6 matching bases. CDR3 length equals 14 residues. The germline V gene encodes CDR1 SGHRS and CDR2 YFSETQ. Trimming took off 4 bases at V and 7 bases at J, with 12 bases between the two ends. The CDR3 is CASSGTTGNSPLHF. In DNA form, the CDR3 reads TGCGCCAGCAGCGGAACAACAGGGAATTCACCCCTCCACTTT.

The rearrangement uses TRBV2 and TRBJ2-7; TRBD1 is a possible D gene (7 bases). Germline CDR1 is SNHLY and CDR2 is FYNNEI. The V end was cut by 5 bases, the J end by 5 bases, with 19 bases between. This CDR3 is built from 15 residues. Here the CDR3 reads CASSRQGGTPDEQYF. The CDR3 nucleotides read TGTGCCAGCAGTAGACAGGGCGGGACTCCCGACGAGCAGTACTTC. Together with reference TRBV2 and TRBJ2-7, the CDR3 gives the full variable domain: EPEVTQTPSHQVTQMGQEVILRCVPISNHLYFYWYRQILGQKVEFLVSFYNNEISEKSEIFDDQFSVERPDGSNFTLKIRSTKLEDSAMYFCASSRQGGTPDEQYFGPGTRLTVT.

CDR3 in amino acids: CASSLNLRGEQYF. The CDR3 bases are TGTGCCAGCAGCTTAAATCTACGCGGGGAGCAGTACTTC. The rearrangement links TRBV7-3 to TRBJ2-7; TRBD2 might be the D (5 bases). The CDR3 is 13 residues long. Germline V lookup: CDR1 SGHTA, CDR2 FQGTGA. The ends were cut back, 1 base at V and 7 bases at J, with 11 bases in the middle.

The V call is TRBV7-3, the J call TRBJ2-7; no reliable D call. Per germline, CDR1 SGHTA and CDR2 FQGTGA. V was cut by 5 bases and J by 0 bases, with 11 bases left in between. This CDR3 spans 14 amino acids. DNA of the CDR3: TGTGCCAGCAGCCGAAGTGGGCACTCCTACGAGCAGTACTTC. Translating it yields CASSRSGHSYEQYF.

The chain recombines TRBV2 with TRBJ2-7; 7 nucleotides agree with TRBD1. V was clipped by 8 bases and J by 4 bases; unmatched bases: 8. Germline CDR1 SNHLY, CDR2 FYNNEI. The CDR3 sequence is 13 residues long. The CDR3 sequence: CASLATGSYEQYF. The CDR3 region has the DNA TGTGCCAGCCTTGCGACAGGGAGTTACGAGCAGTACTTC.

This chain connects TRBV7-9 to TRBJ2-2, with D perhaps matching TRBD1 (5 bases). V shed 8 bases and J shed 0 bases, with 10 bases lying between them. CDR1 is SEHNR, CDR2 FQNEAQ, per germline (reference sequence). CDR3 size: 14 residues. Written as DNA, the CDR3 is TGTGCCAGCGGTGACAGACCGAACACCGGGGAGCTGTTTTTT. Protein product: CASGDRPNTGELFF.

The rearrangement joins TRBV4-3 to TRBJ2-5; possible D gene TRBD1, 5 bases. Germline V CDR1 and CDR2: LGHNA, YSLEER. This CDR3 is built from 14 residues. The V end was cut by 0 bases, the J end by 4 bases, with 9 bases between. CDR3 nucleotides: TGCGCCAGCAGCCAAGATGGTCAGGGAGAGACCCAGTACTTC. Protein: CASSQDGQGETQYF.

This clone was recorded a few times. The chain links TRBV4-3 to TRBJ1-3; 9 bases align to TRBD1. Germline V gene data show CDR1 as LGHNA and CDR2 as YSLEER. Losses at the gene ends were 3 bases for V and 4 bases for J; bases not matched to a gene: 7. The CDR3 spans 16 residues. The CDR3 DNA sequence: TGCGCCAGCAGCCACAACGACAGGGGGTCGGGAAACACCATATATTTT. As protein: CASSHNDRGSGNTIYF.

V gene TRBV19 combines with J gene TRBJ1-5, with D possibly matching TRBD1 (6 bases). Germline V gives CDR1 LNHDA, CDR2 SQIVND (reference sequence). The CDR3 covers 20 residues. With 5 bases removed from V and 0 bases from J, the gap between germline ends came to 26 bases. Here the CDR3 reads CASSSSSRAGAMYSNQPQHF. CDR3 DNA: TGTGCCAGTAGTTCCTCTTCTCGGGCAGGGGCAATGTATAGCAATCAGCCCCAGCATTTT.

This clone was seen once. This rearrangement joins TRBV5-1 to TRBJ1-2, with 7 nucleotides matching TRBD1. V lost 1 base to trimming and J lost 6 bases; unmatched junction nucleotides: 6. Germline V gene data show CDR1 as SGHRS and CDR2 as YFSETQ. The CDR3 contains 14 residues. Here the CDR3 DNA reads TGCGCCAGCAGCTTGAGGGGGCCGTCGGATGGCTACACCTTC. This gives the protein CASSLRGPSDGYTF.

This chain uses TRBV28 with TRBJ2-7; D may be TRBD1 (6 bases). Trimming left V 8 bases short and J 7 bases short, with 24 bases between. The CDR3 contains 15 residues. The germline CDR1 and CDR2 sequences are MDHEN and SYDVKM. The CDR3 DNA reads TGTGCCAGCGATGGGGCCTTATCTGCTAGGGGGGAGCAGTACTTC. It translates to CASDGALSARGEQYF. Looking up the rest from reference TRBV28 and TRBJ2-7 gives the full variable domain: DVKVTQSSRYLVKRTGEKVFLECVQDMDHENMFWYRQDPGLGLRLIYFSYDVKMKEKGDIPEGYSVSREKKERFSLILESASTNQTSMYLCASDGALSARGEQYFGPGTRLTVT.

The CDR3 sequence: CASSEATSGGWYNEQFF. The CDR3 DNA reads TGTGCCAGCAGTGAAGCGACTAGCGGGGGGTGGTACAATGAGCAGTTCTTC. The chain uses TRBV25-1 and TRBJ2-1; TRBD2 matches 13 bases. The V segment lost 2 bases and the J segment 4 bases; nucleotides outside the gene matches: 5. From germline, CDR1 is MGHDK and CDR2 SYGVNS. CDR3 length: 17 residues.

This sequence joins TRBV18 and TRBJ2-5, with D possibly being TRBD1 (5 bases). Germline V CDR1 and CDR2: KGHSH, LQKENI. With 2 bases removed from V and 2 bases from J, the gap between germline ends came to 6 bases. This CDR3 spans 13 amino acids. CDR3 sequence reads: CASSPNRQETQYF. CDR3 nucleotides: TGTGCCAGCTCACCAAACAGGCAAGAGACCCAGTACTTC.

This chain uses TRBV12-1 with TRBJ1-3; TRBD1 is the table's D call, not checked against the DNA. TRBV12-1 constitutes a pseudogene. CDR3 length: 15 residues. CDR3 coding DNA: TGTGCCAGCAGCCTCCGGGACAGCTCTGGAAACACCATATATTTT. Its protein product is CASSLRDSSGNTIYF.

Only a few counts were recorded for this clone. The gene calls are TRBV7-2 and TRBJ2-7; TRBD1 aligns across 7 bases. V was pared by 5 bases and J by 4 bases, with 14 bases of the junction left unmatched. Looked up from germline, CDR1 is SGHTA and CDR2 is FQGNSA. CDR3 size: 16 residues. CDR3 DNA sequence: TGTGCCAGCAGCCAACAGACCGGGACAGTATTATACGAGCAGTACTTC. Its protein product is CASSQQTGTVLYEQYF.

Comments on this clone: Distinct nucleotide sequences in the sample also encode this CDR3. The chain has TRBV10-1 and TRBJ1-6, with 12 nucleotides matching TRBD1. The CDR3 length is 16 residues. CDR1 WNHNN and CDR2 SYGVQD come from the germline V gene (reference sequence). The V gene end was trimmed by 2 bases and the J gene end by 9 bases; junction bases not matched to a gene: 5. The CDR3 region has the DNA TGCGCCAGCAGTGAGCCGGGACAGGGGGCCGGTTCACCCCTCCACTTT. It yields the protein CASSEPGQGAGSPLHF.

The V and J genes are TRBV18 and TRBJ2-3; 10 nucleotides match TRBD2. V lost 2 bases, J lost 4 bases, and 3 bases stayed unmatched. The CDR3 has 15 residues. Germline CDR1 KGHSH, CDR2 LQKENI. The CDR3 spells CASSPSSGSPDTQYF. CDR3 bases: TGTGCCAGCTCACCATCTAGCGGGAGCCCAGATACGCAGTATTTT.

The genes are TRBV7-3 and TRBJ2-3, with 13 positions matching TRBD2. Germline CDR1 is SGHTA and CDR2 is FQGTGA. The CDR3 loop spans 17 amino acids. Losses at the gene ends were 5 bases for V and 3 bases for J; bases not matched to a gene: 8. The CDR3 DNA is TGTGCCAGCAGCACCTACGGACTAGCGGGGGTTACAGATACGCAGTATTTT. This encodes CASSTYGLAGVTDTQYF.

The chain has TRBV10-3 and TRBJ2-7; 8 bases align to TRBD1. Germline V gene lookup returns CDR1 ENHRY and CDR2 SYGVKD. This CDR3 region has 18 residues. Trimming at V came to 3 bases and at J to 1 base, leaving 14 bases not matched to a gene. CDR3 sequence: CAISDIPGGASSSYEQYF. In nucleotides, the CDR3 is TGTGCCATCAGTGATATCCCAGGGGGCGCTTCAAGTTCCTACGAGCAGTACTTC.

CDR3 DNA: TGTGCCAGCTCACCGACAGGAAACCGCGGTCCTGAAGCTTTCTTT. Protein product: CASSPTGNRGPEAFF. This rearrangement joins TRBV18 to TRBJ1-1, with a tentative D call TRBD1 (6 bases). The CDR3 is 15 residues long. Per the germline V gene, CDR1 is KGHSH and CDR2 is LQKENI. V was cut by 3 bases and J by 6 bases, with 17 bases left in between.

The chain carries TRBV6-1 and TRBJ1-2; D is possibly TRBD1 (6 bases). Germline loops: CDR1 MNHNS, CDR2 SASEGT. The CDR3 extends over 13 amino acids. Trimming took 2 bases from V and 4 from J, leaving 8 bases between them. CDR3 nucleotides: TGTGCCAGCAGTGAAACAGGGATCTATGGCTACACCTTC. Translated, it gives CASSETGIYGYTF.

This rearrangement joins TRBV21-1 to TRBJ2-2; the DNA was not compared with TRBD2, the D call given in the table. TRBV21-1 is designated a pseudogene. CDR3 length: 18 residues. CDR3 DNA: TGTGCCAGCAGGAAACCCAGCCCAGGAGGGAGGAACACCGGGGAGCTGTTTTTT. Its translation: CASRKPSPGGRNTGELFF.